This TCR beta chain was found in a study of blood T cells in healthy people across ages. It was with a sample-barcoded 5' primer and a J-beta primer mix that a second PCR of roughly 7 to 12 cycles was run. TCRdb recomputed calls from the 5' RACE reads with MiXCR, one row per CDR3 protein. The sample has hundreds of thousands of distinct CDR3 sequences; 40% to 65% are singletons. This clonotype has only a few counts. The V end was cut by 2 bases, the J end by 0 bases, with 6 bases between. The germline CDR1 and CDR2 sequences are SGHRS and YFSETQ. The CDR3 totals 14 residues. The chain links TRBV5-1 to TRBJ1-3, with D unclear. The receptor was isolated from a woman older than 75 in good health. Sequences were obtained from blood. The CDR3 nucleotides are TGCGCCAGCAGCTTAGGGAACTCTGGAAACACCATATATTTT. Its translation: CASSLGNSGNTIYF. Combining the CDR3 with reference TRBV5-1 and TRBJ1-3 gives the whole variable domain KAGVTQTPRYLIKTRGQQVTLSCSPISGHRSVSWYQQTPGQGLQFLFEYFSETQRNKGNFPGRFSGRQFSNSRSEMNVSTLELGDSALYLCASSLGNSGNTIYFGEGSWLTVV.